A selection of T cell receptor beta chains follows, all from one sample in a study of cytomegalovirus exposure and HLA in healthy donors. Clones were read by immunoSEQ multiplex PCR, and TCRdb kept only the in-frame ones, dropping some. The record lists approximately 150,000 clones, of which the ten most abundant hold roughly 1.6%. The specimen sequenced was PBMCs. The receptors shown here come from a woman in her 50s in good health and CMV-seronegative. The conserved cysteine and the conserved F or W are not part of the CDR3 here. The order of the fields is D gene, V gene, CDR3 protein. A D gene is named only where the DNA matches it firmly.

NA,TRBV6-5,ASSSPNYEQY
NA,TRBV5-8,ASSLVLGGAETQY
NA,TRBV7-2,ASSSYYYEQY
NA,TRBV10-1,AIVAITAPDTDTQY
TRBD1,TRBV5-6,ASSWGQGDESGANVLT
NA,TRBV9,ASSLRVGQNTGELF
TRBD2,TRBV7-9,ASSLARLAGYNEQF
TRBD2,TRBV7-8,ASSRPAGGPGEQY
TRBD2,TRBV10-3,AITAKAGARPNTGELF
TRBD1,TRBV4-1,ASSQGQGGFGETQY
NA,TRBV27,ASSASGTQEKLF
NA,TRBV20-1,SASNYNEQF
TRBD2,TRBV5-1,ASSFSGGTDTQY
TRBD2,TRBV9,ASSVEGTSIHEQY
TRBD1,TRBV30,AWRRGPNTEAF
NA,TRBV5-1,ASSLVGQINTEAF
NA,TRBV7-9,ASSVSGFNTGELF
TRBD1,TRBV4-3,ASSQDDAGQGLKLF
TRBD1,TRBV28,ASSSTGEDGETQY
NA,TRBV25-1,ASSDLDSSPLH
TRBD1,TRBV5-1,ASSPPGQGVEKLF
NA,TRBV7-3,ASSSEPGAEQF
TRBD2,TRBV4-3,ASSQGLAGGQYNEQF
TRBD2,TRBV12-5,ASGLVSLGLAGRKYETQY
TRBD1,TRBV5-1,ASSLVTGRRSDTQY
TRBD1,TRBV9,ASSPGQTYHYT
NA,TRBV15,ASADRAGETQY
NA,TRBV5-1,ASSLLTRNTGELF
NA,TRBV7-9,ASSSGETQY
NA,TRBV30,AWSGSTDTQY
NA,TRBV10-3,ASTQSGRETEAF
NA,TRBV28,ASSPGGSRDYGYT
TRBD1,TRBV30,ASDRANTEAF
TRBD1,TRBV6-4,ASSAGTELYGYT
TRBD1,TRBV6-1,ASSGDSPQH
TRBD1,TRBV5-6,ASRITGAGGYT
NA,TRBV5-1,ASSLVPGSTDTQY
NA,TRBV7-3,ASSLSTNTGELF
TRBD1,TRBV2,ASRGRGIAGELF
TRBD2,TRBV4-2,ASSLTGTSGGETQY
TRBD1,TRBV28,ASSFFGQGGVTNEKLF
NA,TRBV19,ASSARGDISGNTIY
NA,TRBV6-4,ASSDSAHNSGANVLT
NA,TRBV9,ASSVDGGASYNEQF
NA,TRBV11-3,ASSLNNNSPLH